This TCR beta chain is from a study of cytomegalovirus exposure and HLA in healthy donors (TCRdb year 2017). As for the study more broadly: According to a later analysis, the approximately 120 validation repertoires were produced on the same platform as the roughly 720 repertoires of the first cohort. The study aimed to test whether signatures of past pathogen exposure could be identified by cataloging public T cell receptors. Besides the first cohort of under 700 subjects, a separate validation cohort made up of over 100 different subjects was used. To predict cytomegalovirus infection status, the study brought together high-throughput TCR immunosequencing, statistical association of individual TCRs with disease status, and machine learning. Study-wide conclusions, independent of this receptor: In vitro tests confirmed that a few of the cytomegalovirus-associated TCR beta chains recognize cytomegalovirus antigens. In a later analysis, TCRs clustered in the first cohort were found to also tend to co-occur in the 130 or so validation repertoires, with 85% to 95% of cluster scores above 0. The validation cohort had no HLA typing available for a later analysis, so co-occurrence within that cohort was assessed over all 130 or so repertoires. Cytomegalovirus status was reported to be diagnosed by the classifier with high specificity and sensitivity in both the original and validation cohorts. According to the authors, the approach could potentially be generalized to other disease states and immunological phenotypes. The study gave a list of over 150 TCR beta chains associated with cytomegalovirus. While some public TCRs were present in many individuals, most TCR sequences turned up only very rarely across donors.

Preparation of the library involved the immunoSEQ multiplex PCR assay. As for the original processing: A statistical classification framework was built for diagnosing cytomegalovirus status from the catalog of TCR beta chain sequences. TCRdb's version of the immuneACCESS table is confined to in-frame rearrangements and falls short of the full clone set. An unresolved V gene accounts for under half of the shortfall where checked; the remainder is of unknown origin. V, J and clone size were drawn from that table, and D and trimming were deduced from the DNA. Here the sample has under 100,000 clones; 90% to 95% occur a single time. Jointly, the top ten make up 0.69% of the sample. The donors belonged to the validation cohort of about 120 subjects, which was separate from the approximately 700-subject first cohort. Turning to this clone: No cognate antigen has been identified for it. No much larger clone exists at a distance of one base, and base qualities are not known.

The trim is 6 bases for V and 0 bases for J, with a gap of 12 bases between the germline ends. Via the germline V gene, CDR1 is KGHSH and CDR2 LQKENI. Taken from cysteine to phenylalanine, the CDR3 has 15 residues. The entry retains the CDR3 DNA only, 45 bases that are in frame from base 1. Sequencing was performed on PBMCs. Recombination connected TRBV18 to TRBJ2-1, with the D gene not clear enough to name. The source of this sequence is a woman younger than 35 in good health and CMV-seronegative. The nucleotides read TGTGCCAGCTCCCAATCAAGTAGCTCCTACAATGAGCAGTTCTTC. It translates as CASSQSSSSYNEQFF.